This T cell receptor beta chain was recovered during a study of blood T cell repertoires in COVID-19. At the level of the study: COVID-19 samples, acute and convalescent, were from the United States, Italy and Spain. T cells, B-cell-depleted T cells, or PBMCs supplied cDNA or gDNA.

On this clone: The sample holds other DNA sequences that translate to the same CDR3.

Here immunoSEQ multiplex PCR was the method, and the copy in TCRdb shows in-frame clones only, minus some. The table includes about 140,000 clones, roughly 78% detected once. This receptor was taken from a man aged 60 to 75 with acute or convalescent COVID-19. Sequencing was done on a sample of peripheral blood.

DNA for the CDR3: TGTGCCAGCAGCTTGGGAGGTGGCACTGAAGCTTTCTTT. As protein: CASSLGGGTEAFF. The chain carries TRBV7-9 and TRBJ1-1; the D is unclear. The germline V gene has CDR1 SEHNR and CDR2 FQNEAQ (reference sequence). The CDR3 totals 13 residues. V was cut by 3 bases and J by 4 bases, with 9 bases left in between.